This entry lists 2 T cell receptor beta chains sequenced from one sample in a study of shared clonotypes between healthy human individuals. Repertoires were generated with immunoSEQ multiplex PCR, while TCRdb's copy carries only in-frame clones and drops some. The sample has around 1.5 million clones; around 98% are singletons. The sequenced material came from naive CD4+ T cells sorted from blood. The subset is: CD45RA+ positively selected. The receptors were gathered from a man aged 25 to 40 in good health.

CDR3 sequence reads: CASRSDGGGYEQYF. In DNA, the CDR3 is TGTGCCAGTAGGAGCGACGGGGGTGGCTACGAGCAGTACTTC. This chain joins TRBV19 and TRBJ2-7; D is perhaps TRBD2 (6 bases). V lost 6 bases and J 3 bases, leaving 15 bases between the germline ends. Germline CDR1 reads LNHDA; CDR2 reads SQIVND (reference sequence). This CDR3 spans 14 amino acids.

The chain uses TRBV6-5 and TRBJ1-2, with 9 bases aligning to TRBD1. This CDR3 is 13 amino acids long. The J segment lost 10 bases and the V segment lost 5 bases, leaving 8 bases of the junction unmatched. CDR1 MNHEY and CDR2 SVGAGI come from the germline V gene. CDR3 in DNA: TGTGCCAGCAGTGCCCGGGACAGGGCATTCTACACCTTC. This sequence encodes CASSARDRAFYTF.